These 21 T cell receptor beta chains were all obtained from the same sample, sequenced in a study of CD8 T cells in Susac syndrome. After extraction with the RNeasy kit, about 0.5 to 1 ug of the RNA was reverse transcribed using random hexamers. TCRdb reprocessed the immunoSEQ multiplex PCR reads with MiXCR, giving one entry per CDR3 protein. The sample contains 70,000 to 75,000 distinct CDR3 sequences, 93% of which appear only once. The source material was CD4+ T cells from PBMCs. Receptor source: a human donor with Susac syndrome.

The chain joins TRBV18 to TRBJ2-1, with 8 bases fitting TRBD2. Germline trimming cut 3 bases from V and 2 bases from J; bases unmatched to any gene: 6. CDR1 and CDR2 from the germline V gene are KGHSH and LQKENI. This CDR3 spans 16 amino acids. CDR3 protein: CASSPRAGATYNEQFF. CDR3 DNA: TGTGCCAGCTCACCGCGAGCGGGGGCCACCTACAATGAGCAGTTCTTC.

This chain uses TRBV7-2 with TRBJ2-7; the D is unclear. The CDR3 extends over 15 amino acids. Germline assignment: CDR1 SGHTA and CDR2 FQGNSA. V was clipped by 4 bases and J by 5 bases, with 18 bases between them. This CDR3 reads CASSSRQIRTDEQYF. DNA of the CDR3: TGTGCCAGCAGCTCCCGTCAAATCCGTACTGACGAGCAGTACTTC.

The gene calls are TRBV19 and TRBJ2-7, with TRBD1 matching over 8 bases. CDR1 is LNHDA, CDR2 SQIVND, per germline (reference sequence). V trimming: 3 bases; J trimming: 4 bases; junction bases outside the gene matches: 2. This CDR3 has 13 residues. Written as DNA, the CDR3 is TGTGCCAGTAGTATTGACAGGGGATACGAGCAGTACTTC. As protein: CASSIDRGYEQYF.

This clonotype was seen just once. The rearrangement links TRBV20-1 to TRBJ2-2, with TRBD1 as a possible D gene (5 bases). This CDR3 comprises 14 residues. CDR1 is DFQATT and CDR2 is SNEGSKA in the germline V gene (reference sequence). Trimming left V 4 bases short and J 1 base short, with 10 bases between. The CDR3 DNA follows: TGCAGTGCTACTAGGACACGGAACACCGGGGAGCTGTTTTTT. Translating gives CSATRTRNTGELFF.

V and J are TRBV20-1 and TRBJ2-5, with 9 bases identical to TRBD1. The CDR3 is 15 residues long. J lost 5 bases, V lost 4 bases, and 11 bases had no gene match. Germline V lookup: CDR1 DFQATT, CDR2 SNEGSKA (reference sequence). CDR3 sequence (DNA): TGCAGTGCTACTCCGGGGGACAGGGTCGGGGAGACCCAGTACTTC. This translates into CSATPGDRVGETQYF.

This chain joins TRBV7-3 and TRBJ1-1, with D maybe TRBD1 (5 bases). Deletions cut 5 bases from V and 1 base from J, with 14 bases between. The length of the CDR3 is 15 residues. CDR1 and CDR2 (germline): SGHTA, FQGTGA. This chain's CDR3 is CASSITPGQNTEAFF. The CDR3 coding sequence is TGTGCCAGCAGCATTACCCCAGGGCAGAACACTGAAGCTTTCTTT. The entire variable domain, with the rest obtained from reference TRBV7-3 and TRBJ1-1, is as follows: GAGVSQTPSNKVTEKGKYVELRCDPISGHTALYWYRQSLGQGPEFLIYFQGTGAADDSGLPNDRFFAVRPEGSVSTLKIQRTERGDSAVYLCASSITPGQNTEAFFGQGTRLTVV.

The rearrangement links TRBV5-1 to TRBJ1-1; perhaps TRBD1 as D (6 bases). Germline V gene lookup returns CDR1 SGHRS and CDR2 YFSETQ. The ends were cut back, 3 bases at V and 1 base at J, with 7 bases in the middle. The CDR3 is 13 residues long. The CDR3 here is CASSSGQNTEAFF. In DNA, the CDR3 is TGCGCCAGCAGCTCGGGACAGAACACTGAAGCTTTCTTT. The variable domain in full, completed from reference TRBV5-1 and TRBJ1-1, reads KAGVTQTPRYLIKTRGQQVTLSCSPISGHRSVSWYQQTPGQGLQFLFEYFSETQRNKGNFPGRFSGRQFSNSRSEMNVSTLELGDSALYLCASSSGQNTEAFFGQGTRLTVV.

The chain combines TRBV7-2 with TRBJ2-4, with D maybe TRBD2 (5 bases). Between the trimmed V and J ends, which lost 1 base and 7 bases, there was a span of 14 bases. This CDR3 region has 15 residues. CDR1 is SGHTA, CDR2 FQGNSA, per germline. The CDR3 DNA is TGTGCCAGCAGCTTAGTAGCCGGGGAAGGGAACATTCAGTACTTC. Translation gives CASSLVAGEGNIQYF.

This chain joins TRBV20-1 and TRBJ1-6; D perhaps matches TRBD1 (5 bases). Germline lookup yields CDR1 DFQATT and CDR2 SNEGSKA (reference sequence). CDR3 length: 14 amino acids. The CDR3 here is CSAWQGLDNSPLHF. The CDR3 bases are TGCAGCGCTTGGCAGGGTTTAGATAATTCACCCCTCCACTTT.

The chain carries TRBV7-8 and TRBJ2-3, with TRBD2 identical over 12 bases. Losses at the gene ends were 5 bases for V and 0 bases for J; bases not matched to a gene: 3. The germline CDR1 and CDR2 sequences are SGHVS and FQNEAQ. The CDR3 totals 16 residues. The CDR3 DNA is TGTGCCAGCAGCAAGCTAGCGGGGGGGAGCACAGATACGCAGTATTTT. This sequence encodes CASSKLAGGSTDTQYF.

The chain combines TRBV18 with TRBJ2-1, with D uncertain. Germline V CDR1 and CDR2: KGHSH, LQKENI. V was trimmed by 3 bases and J by 4 bases, leaving 13 bases between them. The CDR3 has 15 amino acids. The CDR3 here is CASSPFMDPYNEQFF. CDR3 nucleotide sequence: TGTGCCAGCTCACCTTTCATGGATCCATACAATGAGCAGTTCTTC.

This clonotype was seen a handful of times. The V and J genes are TRBV10-3 and TRBJ2-7; 9 nucleotides agree with TRBD2. The ends lost 11 bases at V and 6 bases at J; junction bases unmatched: 5. This CDR3 region has 11 residues. Germline V gives CDR1 ENHRY, CDR2 SYGVKD. As DNA, the CDR3 is TGTGCCCTAAGCGGGGGGTTCGAGCAGTACTTC. Translating gives CALSGGFEQYF.

The chain combines TRBV20-1 with TRBJ2-7; D might be TRBD2 (7 bases). Deletions cut 0 bases from V and 3 bases from J, with 12 bases between. In germline, CDR1 is DFQATT, CDR2 SNEGSKA (reference sequence). CDR3 size: 14 residues. CDR3 DNA sequence: TGCAGTGCTAGAGAGGGCGGGGGCTACTACGAGCAGTACTTC. Translated, it gives CSAREGGGYYEQYF.

The V call is TRBV18, the J call TRBJ2-2, with no clear D. In germline, CDR1 is KGHSH, CDR2 LQKENI. V was trimmed by 3 bases and J by 1 base, leaving 6 bases between them. The CDR3 is made up of 14 amino acids. CDR3 loop: CASSPHKNTGELFF. The CDR3 DNA reads TGTGCCAGCTCACCCCACAAGAACACCGGGGAGCTGTTTTTT.

The rearrangement joins TRBV7-2 to TRBJ2-3, with 9 bases lining up with TRBD1. CDR3 length equals 15 residues. J gave up 0 bases and V 4 bases, and 2 bases lay outside the gene matches. Germline values: CDR1 SGHTA, CDR2 FQGNSA. The DNA for the CDR3 is TGTGCCAGCAGCTACAGGGGGCCTAGCACAGATACGCAGTATTTT. Its protein product is CASSYRGPSTDTQYF.

The chain combines TRBV20-1 with TRBJ1-1; no clear D gene. V was cut by 6 bases and J by 0 bases, with 14 bases left in between. Germline CDR1 is DFQATT and CDR2 is SNEGSKA (reference sequence). The CDR3 extends over 14 amino acids. CDR3 nucleotides: TGCAGTGCCTTAGCGAAGGGTTTGAACACTGAAGCTTTCTTT. This translates into CSALAKGLNTEAFF.

The J gene is TRBJ2-3, the V gene TRBV20-1; D not resolved. V dropped 6 bases and J dropped 1 base, with 11 bases sitting between them. This CDR3 comprises 13 residues. The germline CDR1 and CDR2 sequences are DFQATT and SNEGSKA (reference sequence). CDR3 loop: CSALRPGTDTQYF. The CDR3 coding sequence is TGCAGTGCCCTCAGGCCCGGCACAGATACGCAGTATTTT.

This chain links TRBV6-5 with TRBJ2-3; weak D call: TRBD2 (5 bases). Deletions cut 2 bases from V and 4 bases from J, with 10 bases between. Germline V gene sequence: CDR1 MNHEY, CDR2 SVGAGI. The CDR3 spans 14 residues. The CDR3 DNA is TGTGCCAGCAGTTACGGGCGAGGGCCAGATACGCAGTATTTT. This translates into CASSYGRGPDTQYF.

The chain carries TRBV11-3 and TRBJ2-2, with TRBD2 as a possible D gene (5 bases). V was shortened by 3 bases and J by 4 bases, with 9 bases between the two germline ends. This CDR3 spans 14 amino acids. Germline V gene lookup returns CDR1 SGHNT and CDR2 YENEEA. Here the CDR3 reads CASSFEGSTGELFF. The CDR3 DNA reads TGTGCCAGCAGCTTTGAGGGTTCCACCGGGGAGCTGTTTTTT.

The chain has TRBV28 and TRBJ2-1; unclear D gene. Germline-derived CDR1 and CDR2 are MDHEN and SYDVKM. This CDR3 comprises 15 residues. Trimming left V 3 bases short and J 6 bases short, with 15 bases between. The CDR3 loop is CASSFGGVLGNEQFF. The CDR3 DNA is TGTGCCAGCAGTTTCGGTGGTGTGTTGGGCAATGAGCAGTTCTTC.

V and J are TRBV25-1 and TRBJ1-4; D possibly corresponds to TRBD1 (5 bases). V gave up 3 bases and J gave up 13 bases, with 12 bases separating them. Germline CDR1 reads MGHDK; CDR2 reads SYGVNS. The CDR3 is 12 residues long. DNA for the CDR3: TGTGCCAGCAGTGACCCCCAGGGTCCACTGTTTTTT. Its protein product is CASSDPQGPLFF.